This entry lists 32 T cell receptor beta chains sequenced from one sample in a study of blood T cell repertoires in COVID-19. Clones were read by immunoSEQ multiplex PCR, and TCRdb kept only the in-frame ones, dropping some. Of about 80,000 clones in the sample, roughly 87% were seen once. Sequencing input: peripheral blood. The source of these receptors is a man between 65 and 79 years old with acute or convalescent COVID-19.

The chain joins TRBV4-1 to TRBJ2-7, with TRBD1 matching 7 bases. The length of the CDR3 is 16 residues. V trimming: 0 bases; J trimming: 0 bases; junction bases outside the gene matches: 5. From germline, CDR1 is MGHRA and CDR2 YSYEKL. The CDR3 nucleotides are TGCGCCAGCAGCCAAGATCAGGGGACAGACTCCTACGAGCAGTACTTC. It codes for CASSQDQGTDSYEQYF.

The chain couples TRBV6-5 to TRBJ2-1; 8 bases match TRBD2. Trimming took 6 bases from V and 8 from J; bases not matched to a gene: 12. The germline gives CDR1 MNHEY, CDR2 SVGAGI. This CDR3 comprises 15 residues. The CDR3 bases are TGTGCCAGCAGGCTGGGACTAGTGGGGGGCGATGAGCAGTTCTTC. Its translation: CASRLGLVGGDEQFF.

This chain joins TRBV9 and TRBJ2-4; 9 nucleotides agree with TRBD1. J lost 6 bases, V lost 0 bases, and 1 base had no gene match. The CDR3 consists of 14 residues. Germline values: CDR1 SGDLS, CDR2 YYNGEE. The CDR3 sequence is CASSVVDRGNIQYF. The DNA for the CDR3 is TGTGCCAGCAGCGTAGTGGACAGGGGAAACATTCAGTACTTC.

The CDR3 DNA reads TGTGCCAGCAGTTACCGACTAGAACAAAACTACGAGCAGTACTTC. Its translation: CASSYRLEQNYEQYF. The rearrangement links TRBV6-5 to TRBJ2-7, with a possible D match to TRBD2 (6 bases). The length of the CDR3 is 15 residues. The germline V and J ends were trimmed by 2 bases and 3 bases, with 14 bases remaining between them. Germline lookup yields CDR1 MNHEY and CDR2 SVGAGI.

The V gene is TRBV19, the J gene TRBJ2-7, with TRBD2 matching over 9 bases. The CDR3 extends over 13 amino acids. V was clipped by 5 bases and J by 6 bases; unmatched bases: 5. Germline V gene data show CDR1 as LNHDA and CDR2 as SQIVND (reference sequence). In DNA form, the CDR3 reads TGTGCCAGTAGTTTTAGCGGGAGTGGCGAGCAGTACTTC. Its protein is CASSFSGSGEQYF.

The chain combines TRBV6-2 or TRBV6-3 with TRBJ2-2; TRBD1 is a possible D gene (6 bases). CDR3 length equals 16 residues. From germline, CDR1 is MNHEY and CDR2 SVGEGT. Between the trimmed V and J ends, which lost 2 bases and 6 bases, there was a span of 16 bases. The CDR3 loop is CASSYPGAAGAGELFF. In DNA, the CDR3 is TGTGCCAGCAGTTACCCCGGGGCAGCAGGGGCCGGGGAGCTGTTTTTT.

This chain links TRBV16 with TRBJ2-1; the D is unclear. The CDR3 loop spans 16 amino acids. Trimming removed 3 bases from V and 0 bases from J, with 12 bases in between. Germline CDR1 KGHSY, CDR2 FQNENV. The CDR3 sequence: CASSHRIGSSYNEQFF. The CDR3 coding sequence is TGTGCCAGCAGCCACAGGATTGGAAGCTCCTACAATGAGCAGTTCTTC.

CDR3 protein: CASRRSGSSYNEQFF. The CDR3 DNA sequence: TGTGCCAGTAGAAGGAGCGGGAGCTCCTACAATGAGCAGTTCTTC. The chain has TRBV19 and TRBJ2-1, with 8 nucleotides matching TRBD2. Looked up from germline, CDR1 is LNHDA and CDR2 is SQIVND (reference sequence). This CDR3 comprises 15 residues. With 6 bases clipped from V and 0 bases from J, the junction kept 4 bases outside the gene matches.

In its sample, this clone was seen a few times. The chain employs TRBV11-2 and TRBJ1-4; no clear D. There are 13 residues in the CDR3. V lost 0 bases to trimming and J lost 5 bases, with 4 bases between them. In germline, CDR1 is SGHAT, CDR2 FQNNGV. CDR3 protein: CASSLEENEKLFF. In DNA, the CDR3 is TGTGCCAGCAGCTTAGAGGAGAATGAAAAACTGTTTTTT.

The chain is built from TRBV2 and TRBJ1-5; D may be TRBD1 (6 bases). The CDR3 is 14 amino acids. The ends were cut back, 6 bases at V and 4 bases at J, with 13 bases in the middle. Germline CDR1 SNHLY, CDR2 FYNNEI. In nucleotides, the CDR3 is TGTGCCAGCAGAGGGATTACAGGGAATCAGCCCCAGCATTTT. Its translation is CASRGITGNQPQHF.

This clone appeared a few times. This chain joins TRBV7-9 and TRBJ2-1; 9 bases are shared with TRBD2. Germline V gene sequence: CDR1 SEHNR, CDR2 FQNEAQ (reference sequence). CDR3 length equals 16 residues. Losses at the gene ends were 3 bases for V and 5 bases for J; bases not matched to a gene: 8. For the CDR3, the DNA is TGTGCCAGCAGCTTTTTGGCGGGAGGGCCGAACAATGAGCAGTTCTTC. This encodes CASSFLAGGPNNEQFF.

This chain joins TRBV18 and TRBJ2-1, with D perhaps TRBD2 (5 bases). Trimming left V 2 bases short and J 6 bases short, with 17 bases between. Germline CDR1 and CDR2: KGHSH and LQKENI. CDR3 length: 16 residues. The CDR3 coding sequence is TGTGCCAGCTCACCATCTACACCAGCGGTAGTCAATGAGCAGTTCTTC. It translates to CASSPSTPAVVNEQFF.

This chain links TRBV12-3 or TRBV12-4 with TRBJ1-2; 7 bases match TRBD1. The CDR3 spans 13 residues. The trim removed 6 bases at V and 8 bases at J, leaving 9 bases unmatched. The chain's CDR3 is CASRPTGAGGYTF. The CDR3 DNA reads TGTGCCAGCAGACCTACAGGGGCGGGCGGCTACACCTTC.

V and J are TRBV5-4 and TRBJ2-2; 9 nucleotides line up with TRBD1. V trimming: 0 bases; J trimming: 3 bases; junction bases outside the gene matches: 3. Germline lookup yields CDR1 SGHNT and CDR2 YYREEE (reference sequence). The CDR3 consists of 16 residues. The CDR3 DNA reads TGTGCCAGCAGCTTGGGCGGGACAGGGTACACCGGGGAGCTGTTTTTT. It codes for CASSLGGTGYTGELFF.

The chain carries TRBV14 and TRBJ2-1; 10 nucleotides match TRBD1. V was clipped by 1 base and J by 3 bases; unmatched bases: 0. The CDR3 sequence is 15 residues long. Germline CDR1 SGHDN, CDR2 FVKESK. The CDR3 here is CASSQGTGGYNEQFF. CDR3 nucleotides: TGTGCCAGCAGCCAAGGGACAGGGGGCTACAATGAGCAGTTCTTC. Looking up the rest from reference TRBV14 and TRBJ2-1 gives the full variable domain: EAGVTQFPSHSVIEKGQTVTLRCDPISGHDNLYWYRRVMGKEIKFLLHFVKESKQDESGMPNNRFLAERTGGTYSTLKVQPAELEDSGVYFCASSQGTGGYNEQFFGPGTRLTVL.

The gene calls are TRBV5-1 and TRBJ1-2; 7 nucleotides agree with TRBD1. Per germline, CDR1 SGHRS and CDR2 YFSETQ. V lost 0 bases and J lost 4; bases outside the gene matches: 9. This CDR3 has 16 amino acids. The CDR3 protein is CASSLVSGTDSYGYTF. For the CDR3, the DNA is TGCGCCAGCAGCTTGGTATCCGGGACAGACTCCTATGGCTACACCTTC.

V usage is TRBV5-1 and J usage is TRBJ2-3, with D unresolved. Trimming shortened V by 3 bases and J by 6 bases, and 23 bases separated the two germline ends. The CDR3 is 17 amino acids. Germline V gives CDR1 SGHRS, CDR2 YFSETQ. The DNA of the CDR3 is TGCGCCAGCAGCTCGATGGCCGTGTCCCTCCATTGGGATACGCAGTATTTT. This encodes CASSSMAVSLHWDTQYF.

The chain is built from TRBV7-9 and TRBJ1-3; D is undetermined. Trimming cost V 2 bases and J 0 bases, with 17 bases left between them. There are 18 residues in the CDR3. The germline CDR1 and CDR2 sequences are SEHNR and FQNEAQ (reference sequence). The CDR3 here is CASSLLSGLQHSGNTIYF. The CDR3 DNA follows: TGTGCCAGCAGCTTATTATCCGGGTTACAACACTCTGGAAACACCATATATTTT.

The chain employs TRBV25-1 and TRBJ2-1; 7 nucleotides line up with TRBD1. The V segment lost 7 bases and the J segment 4 bases; nucleotides outside the gene matches: 10. Germline V lookup: CDR1 MGHDK, CDR2 SYGVNS. The CDR3 totals 15 residues. The CDR3 region has the DNA TGTGCCAGCACCCTTTCACAGGGGAAGTACAATGAGCAGTTCTTC. It yields the protein CASTLSQGKYNEQFF. The variable domain in full, with the rest retrieved from reference TRBV25-1 and TRBJ2-1, is EADIYQTPRYLVIGTGKKITLECSQTMGHDKMYWYQQDPGMELHLIHYSYGVNSTEKGDLSSESTVSRIRTEHFPLTLESARPSHTSQYLCASTLSQGKYNEQFFGPGTRLTVL.

The chain carries TRBV6-5 and TRBJ1-3; TRBD1 matches at 8 bases. This CDR3 has 15 amino acids. V lost 6 bases to trimming and J lost 4 bases; unmatched junction nucleotides: 8. CDR1 is MNHEY and CDR2 is SVGAGI in the germline V gene. CDR3 sequence (DNA): TGTGCCAGCAGCTCCACAGGGGGTTTAGGAAACACCATATATTTT. It yields the protein CASSSTGGLGNTIYF.

This chain links TRBV9 with TRBJ1-3; D uncertain. This CDR3 has 15 residues. V shed 0 bases and J shed 2 bases, with 9 bases lying between them. Germline V gives CDR1 SGDLS, CDR2 YYNGEE. CDR3 sequence reads: CASSVVGVPGNTIYF. CDR3 bases: TGTGCCAGCAGCGTAGTAGGAGTTCCTGGAAACACCATATATTTT.

The genes are TRBV6-2 or TRBV6-3 and TRBJ2-7; possibly TRBD2 for D (6 bases). Germline CDR1 MNHEY, CDR2 SVGEGT. Trimming pared 2 bases from V and 1 base from J, leaving 12 bases between. The CDR3 loop spans 15 amino acids. In DNA, the CDR3 is TGTGCCAGCAGTTACCCCCGGGGGAGGTCCTACGAGCAGTACTTC. It is translated as CASSYPRGRSYEQYF.

The gene calls are TRBV27 and TRBJ2-7; 12 bases match TRBD2. This CDR3 is 16 amino acids long. Germline lookup yields CDR1 MNHEY and CDR2 SMNVEV (reference sequence). V dropped 6 bases and J dropped 6; count of bases not matched to a gene: 12. CDR3 region: CASSPRPSGRATEQYF. The DNA of the CDR3 is TGTGCCAGCAGCCCACGCCCTAGCGGGAGGGCCACCGAGCAGTACTTC.

A single count supports this clone. J is TRBJ2-7 and V is TRBV6-5; 7 bases agree with TRBD2. CDR1 is MNHEY and CDR2 is SVGAGI in the germline V gene. The length of the CDR3 is 15 residues. With V trimmed by 0 bases and J by 5 bases, 7 bases remained unmatched. In nucleotides, the CDR3 is TGTGCCAGCAGTTACTCGACCGCGGGAGCCCACGAGCAGTACTTC. Residues: CASSYSTAGAHEQYF.

This CDR3 is CASSQEGLVGFSYNEQFF. DNA of the CDR3: TGCGCCAGCAGCCAAGAGGGACTAGTGGGTTTCTCCTACAATGAGCAGTTCTTC. V is TRBV4-3 and J is TRBJ2-1, with 8 nucleotides matching TRBD2. The CDR3 is 18 amino acids. Germline CDR1 LGHNA, CDR2 YSLEER. V was clipped by 0 bases and J by 0 bases; unmatched bases: 7.

The chain joins TRBV13 to TRBJ2-5; 7 bases match TRBD2. The CDR3 loop spans 15 amino acids. CDR1 is PRHDT and CDR2 is FYEKMQ in the germline V gene (reference sequence). Germline trimming cut 0 bases from V and 0 bases from J; bases unmatched to any gene: 1. The CDR3, as DNA: TGTGCCAGCAGCTTAGGGGGAGGGAACCAAGAGACCCAGTACTTC. The encoded protein is CASSLGGGNQETQYF. The full variable domain, with the rest looked up from reference TRBV13 and TRBJ2-5, is AAGVIQSPRHLIKEKRETATLKCYPIPRHDTVYWYQQGPGQDPQFLISFYEKMQSDKGSIPDRFSAQQFSDYHSELNMSSLELGDSALYFCASSLGGGNQETQYFGPGTRLLVL.

The chain links TRBV4-1 to TRBJ1-5; D gene unclear. Germline assignment: CDR1 MGHRA and CDR2 YSYEKL. With 0 bases removed from V and 4 bases from J, the gap between germline ends came to 22 bases. CDR3 size: 19 residues. The CDR3 bases are TGCGCCAGCAGCCAAGATTTCAAATCTGGTCAACAGACAAATCAGCCCCAGCATTTT. It specifies CASSQDFKSGQQTNQPQHF.

To note about this clone: The missing conserved phenylalanine or tryptophan at the end of this CDR3 makes a read error likely. The DNA is omitted, as the CDR3 cannot be located on it reliably, and the CDR3 follows TCRdb's listing. The chain uses TRBV11-2 and TRBJ2-3; TRBD2 was called by the table and not checked on the DNA. The CDR3 has 12 amino acids, counting both end residues. Looked up from germline, CDR1 is SGHAT and CDR2 is FQNNGV. Here the CDR3 reads CASSRSGGVPHL.

The chain has TRBV19 and TRBJ1-6; D call uncertain. Trimming took off 5 bases at V and 8 bases at J, with 10 bases between the two ends. Germline-derived CDR1 and CDR2 are LNHDA and SQIVND (reference sequence). The CDR3 has 13 amino acids. CDR3 sequence reads: CASSHRRDSPLHF. CDR3 bases: TGTGCCAGTAGTCACCGGAGGGATTCACCCCTCCACTTT.

The chain couples TRBV5-1 to TRBJ1-4, with 9 nucleotides matching TRBD1. The trim removed 4 bases at V and 8 bases at J, leaving 15 bases unmatched. The CDR3 is made up of 17 amino acids. Looked up from germline, CDR1 is SGHRS and CDR2 is YFSETQ. The CDR3 loop is CASSLTPGQGGLEKLFF. For the CDR3, the DNA is TGCGCCAGCAGCCTCACCCCGGGACAGGGAGGGTTAGAAAAACTGTTTTTT.

This chain connects TRBV5-4 to TRBJ2-2; maybe TRBD2 (5 bases). Germline-derived CDR1 and CDR2 are SGHNT and YYREEE (reference sequence). The CDR3 extends over 15 amino acids. V gave up 5 bases and J gave up 6 bases, with 17 bases separating them. The CDR3 spells CASRQTGSSAGELFF. The CDR3 DNA reads as TGTGCCAGCAGACAAACGGGATCTTCGGCCGGGGAGCTGTTTTTT.

This clone was recorded once. The V gene is TRBV7-9, the J gene TRBJ1-6; tentatively, D is TRBD1 (5 bases). V lost 10 bases to trimming and J lost 11 bases, with 18 bases between them. Germline CDR1 SEHNR, CDR2 FQNEAQ (reference sequence). The CDR3 length is 13 residues. CDR3 in DNA: TGTGCCACTGGGCGTCGGGGGATACCACCCCTCCACTTT. It yields the protein CATGRRGIPPLHF.